The 3 T cell receptor beta chains below were found in one sample sequenced in a study of OX40 agonist ivuxolimab in advanced cancers. The table came from immunoSEQ multiplex PCR; TCRdb's copy has only in-frame clones and leaves some out. The sample contains about 95,000 clones, 75% to 95% of which appear only once. Sequenced here: CD4+ or CD8+ T cells sorted from blood, sampled in a trial of the OX40 agonist ivuxolimab. The receptors come from an adult with an advanced solid tumor such as melanoma, head and neck, liver or kidney cancer.

The chain is built from TRBV11-2 and TRBJ2-3; D is ambiguous. Trimming removed 5 bases at V and 3 bases at J, with 15 bases between. Looked up from germline, CDR1 is SGHAT and CDR2 is FQNNGV. The CDR3 runs 15 residues. This chain's CDR3 is CASSHNTARTDTQYF. The DNA for the CDR3 is TGTGCCAGCAGCCATAACACCGCGCGTACAGATACGCAGTATTTT. Complete variable domain (other parts from reference TRBV11-2 and TRBJ2-3): EAGVAQSPRYKIIEKRQSVAFWCNPISGHATLYWYQQILGQGPKLLIQFQNNGVVDDSQLPKDRFSAERLKGVDSTLKIQPAKLEDSAVYLCASSHNTARTDTQYFGPGTRLTVL.

The V call is TRBV4-1, the J call TRBJ1-1; tentatively, D is TRBD1 (5 bases). The CDR3 contains 14 residues. Trimming removed 4 bases at V and 1 base at J, with 10 bases between. Germline loops: CDR1 MGHRA, CDR2 YSYEKL. The DNA for the CDR3 is TGCGCCAGCAGCCGCGGGGACGGGAACACTGAAGCTTTCTTT. Its protein is CASSRGDGNTEAFF.

This chain connects TRBV6-1 to TRBJ2-7; D not resolved. The V gene's germline CDR1 is MNHNS and CDR2 SASEGT. The CDR3 loop spans 15 amino acids. V was cut by 2 bases and J by 3 bases, with 14 bases left in between. Here the CDR3 reads CASSEQEWGYYEQYF. The CDR3 bases are TGTGCCAGCAGTGAACAGGAGTGGGGTTACTACGAGCAGTACTTC.